Each of the 23 T cell receptor beta chains below was sequenced from the same sample in a study of neurological immune-mediated disorders. A single record per CDR3 protein comes from TCRdb applying MiXCR to the 5' RACE reads. The sample includes about 84,000 distinct CDR3 sequences, over 9% of them seen just once. The sample consisted of PBMCs. The receptors here all came from a man aged 40-49 years in good health.

This clonotype occurred many times. The rearrangement joins TRBV3-1 to TRBJ2-2; D may be TRBD2 (5 bases). The germline V and J ends were trimmed by 5 bases and 1 base, with 8 bases remaining between them. The CDR3 totals 14 residues. Germline V lookup: CDR1 LGHDT, CDR2 YNNKEL (reference sequence). CDR3: CASSTGWNTGELFF. The CDR3, as DNA: TGTGCCAGCAGCACGGGATGGAACACCGGGGAGCTGTTTTTT.

There are many counts of this clonotype. This sequence joins TRBV2 and TRBJ2-1; 7 bases map to TRBD2. V trimming: 4 bases; J trimming: 9 bases; junction bases outside the gene matches: 9. Germline V CDR1 and CDR2: SNHLY, FYNNEI. This CDR3 is 14 amino acids long. In DNA form, the CDR3 reads TGTGCCAGCAGTGGGAGGGCGGGAGTAAGTGAGCAGTTCTTC. Amino acid sequence: CASSGRAGVSEQFF.

As for this clonotype: A single base separates this from a much larger clone, so it may be a read error. The chain combines TRBV5-1 with TRBJ1-6, with 8 nucleotides matching TRBD1. V shed 6 bases, J shed 7 bases, and the junction held 9 bases outside the gene matches. Per germline, CDR1 SGHRS and CDR2 YFSETQ. The CDR3 loop spans 15 amino acids. CDR3 DNA sequence: TGCGCCAGCAACTCCACACAGGGGGTCAATTCACCCCTCCACTTT. It encodes CASNSTQGVNSPLHF.

In its sample, this clonotype was seen a few times. This chain links TRBV6-5 with TRBJ1-4, with 10 bases matching TRBD1. CDR3 size: 17 residues. The germline CDR1 and CDR2 sequences are MNHEY and SVGAGI. V was pared by 6 bases and J by 7 bases, with 14 bases of the junction left unmatched. CDR3 sequence (DNA): TGTGCCAGCAGACGACCGGGACAGGGGAAAGGAGGTGAAAAACTGTTTTTT. Encoded protein: CASRRPGQGKGGEKLFF.

V usage is TRBV18 and J usage is TRBJ2-3, with 7 bases aligning to TRBD1. In germline, CDR1 is KGHSH, CDR2 LQKENI. The CDR3 sequence is 16 residues long. V was pared by 5 bases and J by 0 bases, with 8 bases of the junction left unmatched. The CDR3 DNA sequence: TGTGCCAGCTCAGGGACAGAGAAAACTAGCACAGATACGCAGTATTTT. Its protein is CASSGTEKTSTDTQYF. Together with reference TRBV18 and TRBJ2-3, the CDR3 gives the full variable domain: NAGVMQNPRHLVRRRGQEARLRCSPMKGHSHVYWYRQLPEEGLKFMVYLQKENIIDESGMPKERFSAEFPKEGPSILRIQQVVRGDSAAYFCASSGTEKTSTDTQYFGPGTRLTVL.

This clonotype was seen at least ten times. The chain carries TRBV24-1 and TRBJ2-1; the match to TRBD2 covers 11 bases. CDR3 length: 17 residues. CDR1 and CDR2 from the germline V gene are KGHDR and SFDVKD. The junction had 8 bases not matched to a gene; V was cut back by 4 bases and J by 4 bases. The CDR3 here is CATSDPVAGGRYNEQFF. The CDR3 nucleotides read TGTGCCACCAGTGACCCTGTAGCGGGAGGGAGGTACAATGAGCAGTTCTTC.

In regard to this clonotype: Being one base from a much bigger clone, this may be a read error. This CDR3 is CASSLVGGRTDAQYF. CDR3 sequence (DNA): TGTGCCAGCAGTTTAGTCGGGGGGCGCACAGATGCGCAGTATTTT. The J gene is TRBJ2-3, the V gene TRBV12-3 or TRBV12-4; a possible D gene is TRBD2 (7 bases). The CDR3 consists of 15 residues.

As concerns this clonotype: This may arise from a read error, as a much more abundant clone is one base away. The CDR3 does not end in the conserved phenylalanine or tryptophan, so this is likely a read error. The CDR3 reads CASSQTGGDTQYI. CDR3 nucleotide sequence: TGTGCCAGCAGCCAGACAGGGGGAGATACGCAGTATATT. This chain links TRBV3-1 with TRBJ2-3; 9 bases are a match to TRBD1. CDR3 size: 13 residues. Germline CDR1 is LGHDT and CDR2 is YNNKEL (reference sequence). The V segment lost 3 bases and the J segment 5 bases; nucleotides outside the gene matches: 0.

This clonotype was picked up many times. The chain uses TRBV12-3 or TRBV12-4 and TRBJ1-6; D is perhaps TRBD1 (5 bases). This CDR3 contains 11 residues. Trimming shortened V by 7 bases and J by 10 bases, and 8 bases separated the two germline ends. The CDR3 sequence is CASKRGSPLHF. In DNA, the CDR3 is TGTGCCAGCAAACGGGGGTCACCCCTCCACTTT.

This clonotype has a count of ten or more. This chain connects TRBV10-1 to TRBJ2-1; a weak D match, TRBD1 (6 bases). V shed 2 bases and J shed 10 bases, with 9 bases lying between them. Germline loops: CDR1 WNHNN, CDR2 SYGVQD (reference sequence). The CDR3 consists of 12 residues. The CDR3 DNA reads as TGCGCCAGCAGTGAGAATGGGGGCGAGCAGTTCTTC. Translating gives CASSENGGEQFF.

This clonotype is labeled as medium-sized (0.01 to 0.1%). This chain links TRBV28 with TRBJ2-5; TRBD1 matches 10 bases. With 5 bases clipped from V and 5 bases from J, the junction kept 8 bases outside the gene matches. The CDR3 is 15 amino acids. Germline V gives CDR1 MDHEN, CDR2 SYDVKM. CDR3 protein: CASSIVTGGLETQYF. The CDR3, as DNA: TGTGCCAGCAGTATTGTGACAGGGGGCCTGGAGACCCAGTACTTC.

This clonotype was observed at least ten times. The chain carries TRBV20-1 and TRBJ2-7; no definite D call. From germline, CDR1 is DFQATT and CDR2 SNEGSKA (reference sequence). There are 13 residues in the CDR3. The ends were cut back, 6 bases at V and 2 bases at J, with 14 bases in the middle. The CDR3 bases are TGCAGTGCCCGCCCCCTCTCGGCCTACGAGCAGTACTTC. Amino acids: CSARPLSAYEQYF.

Worth noting for this clonotype: A much larger clone differs from this one at a single base, so this may be a read error. The rearrangement uses TRBV11-2 and TRBJ2-5; tentative D call: TRBD2 (5 bases). The V end was cut by 1 base, the J end by 5 bases, with 11 bases between. Germline CDR1 SGHAT, CDR2 FQNNGV. CDR3 size: 14 residues. CDR3 residues: CASSLAGVHETQYF. The CDR3 DNA reads TGTGCCAGCAGCTTAGCCGGGGTCCATGAGACCCAGTACTTC.

This clonotype came up many times. CDR3 protein: CASSVDPAGGEQFF. Here the CDR3 DNA reads TGTGCCAGCAGCGTAGACCCAGCGGGGGGTGAGCAGTTCTTC. The chain carries TRBV9 and TRBJ2-1; 9 bases agree with TRBD2. Germline V gene data show CDR1 as SGDLS and CDR2 as YYNGEE. Unmatched junction bases numbered 4, after V lost 0 bases and J lost 9 bases. The CDR3 sequence is 14 residues long.

This clonotype was picked up many times. The junction departs from the called germline gene at one end, perhaps through a read error. The rearrangement joins TRBV29-1 to TRBJ2-5, with D uncertain. CDR3 length equals 11 residues. Germline-derived CDR1 and CDR2 are SQVTM and ANQGSEA. The chain's CDR3 is CSVDEAGPFSF. The CDR3 DNA follows: TGCAGCGTTGATGAGGCAGGACCGTTCTCCTTC.

A note on this clonotype: One end of the junction fails to match germline, which may point to a read error. The rearrangement links TRBV11-3 to TRBJ2-2; possibly TRBD2 for D (5 bases). The germline CDR1 and CDR2 sequences are SGHNT and YENEEA. The CDR3 loop spans 15 amino acids. The CDR3 DNA reads as TGTGCCAGCAGCTTTGACGGGGTGAACACCGGGGAGTTGTTTTTT. Residues: CASSFDGVNTGELFF.

This clonotype was seen at least ten times. V and J are TRBV9 and TRBJ1-1; D gene ambiguous. V lost 3 bases and J lost 0, with 18 bases in between. This CDR3 is built from 17 residues. The germline V gene encodes CDR1 SGDLS and CDR2 YYNGEE. The CDR3 nucleotides are TGTGCCAGCAGCGCTACCTCCGGGTCCTTCATGAACACTGAAGCTTTCTTT. Its protein is CASSATSGSFMNTEAFF. Combining the CDR3 with reference TRBV9 and TRBJ1-1 gives the whole variable domain DSGVTQTPKHLITATGQRVTLRCSPRSGDLSVYWYQQSLDQGLQFLIQYYNGEERAKGNILERFSAQQFPDLHSELNLSSLELGDSALYFCASSATSGSFMNTEAFFGQGTRLTVV.

This clonotype was seen at least ten times. This chain connects TRBV21-1 to TRBJ2-3. TRBV21-1 is termed a pseudogene. This CDR3 has 12 amino acids. The CDR3 spells CASTGLADTQYF. The CDR3 nucleotides read TGTGCCAGCACGGGGCTAGCAGATACGCAGTATTTT.

This clonotype was found once. A clone one base away is much larger, so this may be a read error. The chain uses TRBV5-5 and TRBJ1-4, with D possibly being TRBD1 (5 bases). Per the germline V gene, CDR1 is SGHKS and CDR2 is YYEKEE (reference sequence). CDR3 size: 15 residues. CDR3 DNA sequence: TGTGTCAGCAGCTTGGCGGCAGGACAAGGTGAAAAACTGTTTTTT. It is translated as CVSSLAAGQGEKLFF.

This clonotype was detected ten times or more. The V and J genes are TRBV7-9 and TRBJ2-3, with D uncertain. CDR1 SEHNR and CDR2 FQNEAQ come from the germline V gene (reference sequence). The CDR3 contains 13 residues. Trimming stripped 1 base from V and 4 bases from J, with 6 bases between. This CDR3 reads CASSLEGPDTQYF. CDR3 in DNA: TGTGCCAGCAGCTTAGAAGGACCAGATACGCAGTATTTT.

The sample holds many counts of this clonotype. V usage is TRBV20-1 and J usage is TRBJ2-3; TRBD1 matches 8 bases. Germline CDR1 and CDR2: DFQATT and SNEGSKA (reference sequence). V was pared by 3 bases and J by 1 base, with 6 bases of the junction left unmatched. CDR3 length equals 15 residues. In DNA form, the CDR3 reads TGCAGTGCTAGTGACCCGGGACAGGGCACAGATACGCAGTATTTT. Translating it yields CSASDPGQGTDTQYF.

This clonotype came up many times. The chain employs TRBV5-5 and TRBJ2-1; D call uncertain. The germline V gene has CDR1 SGHKS and CDR2 YYEKEE (reference sequence). The V end was cut by 0 bases, the J end by 5 bases, with 6 bases between. This CDR3 has 13 residues. DNA for the CDR3: TGTGCCAGCAGCTTGGGGGAAAACAATGAGCAGTTCTTC. Protein: CASSLGENNEQFF. Combining the CDR3 with reference TRBV5-5 and TRBJ2-1 gives the whole variable domain DAGVTQSPTHLIKTRGQQVTLRCSPISGHKSVSWYQQVLGQGPQFIFQYYEKEERGRGNFPDRFSARQFPNYSSELNVNALLLGDSALYLCASSLGENNEQFFGPGTRLTVL.

This clonotype was observed many times. This chain connects TRBV4-1 to TRBJ2-7, with D perhaps TRBD1 or TRBD2 (5 bases each). V lost 4 bases, J lost 5 bases, and 18 bases lay in between. Germline CDR1 MGHRA, CDR2 YSYEKL. The CDR3 is made up of 15 amino acids. CDR3 in DNA: TGCGCCAGCAGCCTGGAGGTAGCTGCAGGGAACGAGCAGTACTTC. It yields the protein CASSLEVAAGNEQYF.